Sequencing of this T cell receptor (beta chain) was carried out in a study of T cells after yellow fever vaccination. The CDR3 extends over 14 amino acids. The ends were cut back, 0 bases at V and 0 bases at J, with 7 bases in the middle. Germline CDR1 SGHRS, CDR2 YFSETQ. MiXCR was run by TCRdb on the 5' RACE reads, yielding one entry per CDR3 protein. Of some 550,000 distinct CDR3 sequences in the sample, under 25% were seen once. This clonotype was counted ten times or more. Here the sequenced sample was PBMCs, taken 15 days after the yellow fever booster vaccination. The chain has TRBV5-1 and TRBJ2-7; tentatively, D is TRBD1 or TRBD2 (5 bases each). This receptor was obtained from a man aged 25-45 years who received the YFV17D yellow fever vaccine. The CDR3 DNA is TGCGCCAGCAGCTTGGAGGGGAGCTCCTACGAGCAGTACTTC. Protein product: CASSLEGSSYEQYF.